The 15 T cell receptor beta chains listed next were all sequenced from one sample in a study of immune evolution from preneoplasia to lung adenocarcinoma. Sequenced by immunoSEQ multiplex PCR; TCRdb stores in-frame clones only, minus some. The sample comprises about 4,900 clones, roughly 88% of which are singletons, and approximately 2.8% rests with the top ten. Sequencing was performed on FFPE invasive lung adenocarcinoma tissue. These TCRs come from a person aged 45 to 60 with lung adenocarcinoma.

The V call is TRBV2, the J call TRBJ2-7; D possibly corresponds to TRBD2 (5 bases). Trimming shortened V by 1 base and J by 0 bases, and 7 bases separated the two germline ends. Germline assignment: CDR1 SNHLY and CDR2 FYNNEI. CDR3 length equals 14 residues. CDR3 coding DNA: TGTGCCAGCAGTGAAGAGCGGAGCTCCTACGAGCAGTACTTC. Translated: CASSEERSSYEQYF.

This clone was seen a handful of times. The J gene is TRBJ2-1, the V gene TRBV28; 11 bases fit TRBD2. The V and J ends lost 5 bases and 10 bases, in that order; junction bases with no gene match: 4. CDR1 is MDHEN, CDR2 SYDVKM, per germline. CDR3 length equals 13 residues. DNA of the CDR3: TGTGCCAGCAGTCTCGGGACTAGCGGAGAGCAGTTCTTC. This gives the protein CASSLGTSGEQFF.

CDR3 coding DNA: TGTGCCAGCACCACGGGGACTAGCCACTACAATGAGCAGTTCTTC. It encodes CASTTGTSHYNEQFF. The genes are TRBV7-2 and TRBJ2-1; 9 bases align to TRBD2. This CDR3 region has 15 residues. Germline trimming cut 7 bases from V and 3 bases from J; bases unmatched to any gene: 7. CDR1 is SGHTA, CDR2 FQGNSA, per germline.

The rearrangement links TRBV7-9 to TRBJ2-3; a weak D match, TRBD2 (6 bases). Trimming left V 0 bases short and J 2 bases short, with 12 bases between. This CDR3 has 16 amino acids. Germline CDR1 reads SEHNR; CDR2 reads FQNEAQ (reference sequence). The CDR3 nucleotides are TGTGCCAGCAGCTTAGCGCGCGGGAACCCCACAGATACGCAGTATTTT. Protein product: CASSLARGNPTDTQYF.

V usage is TRBV30 and J usage is TRBJ1-5; possibly TRBD1 for D (5 bases). There are 12 residues in the CDR3. V was trimmed by 5 bases and J by 6 bases, leaving 11 bases between them. Germline-derived CDR1 and CDR2 are GTSNPN and SVGIG (reference sequence). The DNA for the CDR3 is TGTGCCTGGTCCTATAGGGGTCAGCCCCAGCATTTT. It is translated as CAWSYRGQPQHF.

This chain uses TRBV28 with TRBJ1-5; perhaps TRBD1 as D (6 bases). The V gene lost 1 base and the J gene lost 0 bases, with 13 bases spanning the gap. The CDR3 spans 17 residues. Germline CDR1 reads MDHEN; CDR2 reads SYDVKM. The CDR3 reads CASSLYKGQNSNQPQHF. CDR3 in DNA: TGTGCCAGCAGTTTATACAAAGGACAGAATAGCAATCAGCCCCAGCATTTT.

This clone was seen once. This chain uses TRBV6-7 with TRBJ1-5; 7 bases map to TRBD1. TRBV6-7 is noted as an ORF with a role that remains uncertain. The CDR3 has 14 residues. J was trimmed by 9 bases and V by 7 bases; bases with no gene match: 12. CDR3 residues: CASIDREQILPQHF. CDR3 in DNA: TGTGCCAGCATAGACAGGGAGCAAATATTGCCCCAGCATTTT.

This chain links TRBV5-1 with TRBJ2-1; no clear D gene. The CDR3 covers 14 residues. The V gene lost 0 bases and the J gene lost 6 bases, with 10 bases spanning the gap. Germline V gene data show CDR1 as SGHRS and CDR2 as YFSETQ. CDR3 coding DNA: TGCGCCAGCAGCTTGGATAGTACCCTCAATGAGCAGTTCTTC. Translated, it gives CASSLDSTLNEQFF.

This rearrangement joins TRBV6-1 to TRBJ2-6, with D perhaps TRBD2 (5 bases). The CDR3 is 12 amino acids. The V end lost 5 bases, the J end lost 8 bases, and 7 bases lay between the germline ends. The V gene's germline CDR1 is MNHNS and CDR2 SASEGT. CDR3 loop: CASSSGTNVLTF. CDR3 DNA sequence: TGTGCCAGCAGTTCGGGAACCAACGTCCTGACTTTC.

This clone was detected only once. The rearrangement uses TRBV28 and TRBJ1-2; tentatively, D is TRBD1 (5 bases). Germline CDR1 is MDHEN and CDR2 is SYDVKM. Deletions cut 5 bases from V and 8 bases from J, with 12 bases between. CDR3 length: 12 residues. The CDR3 loop is CASSPGGVGYTF. As DNA, the CDR3 is TGTGCCAGCAGTCCCGGGGGAGTGGGCTACACCTTC.

The chain employs TRBV7-2 and TRBJ2-3; D may be TRBD2 (5 bases). The germline V and J ends were trimmed by 3 bases and 6 bases, with 13 bases remaining between them. Germline CDR1 and CDR2: SGHTA and FQGNSA. This CDR3 comprises 14 residues. CDR3 sequence reads: CASSLEAGRDTQYF. The DNA for the CDR3 is TGTGCCAGCAGCTTGGAGGCGGGCAGGGATACGCAGTATTTT.

The V call is TRBV5-6, the J call TRBJ1-2; 8 bases are shared with TRBD1. This CDR3 has 15 amino acids. The V segment lost 3 bases and the J segment 6 bases; nucleotides outside the gene matches: 10. Germline CDR1 and CDR2: SGHDT and YYEEEE. The DNA of the CDR3 is TGTGCCAGCAGCTCCTTGGACAGGGATGTCAATGGCTACACCTTC. Encoded protein: CASSSLDRDVNGYTF.

This clone was seen only a few times. The chain couples TRBV28 to TRBJ2-7; D is unclear. From germline, CDR1 is MDHEN and CDR2 SYDVKM. V lost 1 base, J lost 2 bases, and 18 bases lay in between. CDR3 length equals 17 residues. The CDR3 DNA sequence: TGTGCCAGCAGTTTATTCGGTACCCCTCCCTTTGCCTACGAGCAGTACTTC. The encoded protein is CASSLFGTPPFAYEQYF.

A word on this clone: One end of the junction varies from germline; a read error may be responsible. V gene TRBV7-8 combines with J gene TRBJ1-6, with TRBD1 matching 12 bases. The CDR3 is 20 residues long. Per the germline V gene, CDR1 is SGHVS and CDR2 is FQNEAQ. In DNA, the CDR3 is TGTGCCAGCAGCTACGCCGGGACAGGGGGCGTTGAATCCTATAATTCACCCCTCCGCTTT. Amino acid sequence: CASSYAGTGGVESYNSPLRF.

The genes are TRBV19 and TRBJ1-2; tentative D call: TRBD1 (6 bases). This CDR3 has 12 amino acids. V shed 5 bases and J shed 6 bases, with 10 bases lying between them. Germline values: CDR1 LNHDA, CDR2 SQIVND (reference sequence). DNA of the CDR3: TGTGCCAGTAGTCGGACAGTTAATGGCTACACCTTC. As protein: CASSRTVNGYTF. Complete variable domain (other parts from reference TRBV19 and TRBJ1-2): DGGITQSPKYLFRKEGQNVTLSCEQNLNHDAMYWYRQDPGQGLRLIYYSQIVNDFQKGDIAEGYSVSREKKESFPLTVTSAQKNPTAFYLCASSRTVNGYTFGSGTRLTVV.